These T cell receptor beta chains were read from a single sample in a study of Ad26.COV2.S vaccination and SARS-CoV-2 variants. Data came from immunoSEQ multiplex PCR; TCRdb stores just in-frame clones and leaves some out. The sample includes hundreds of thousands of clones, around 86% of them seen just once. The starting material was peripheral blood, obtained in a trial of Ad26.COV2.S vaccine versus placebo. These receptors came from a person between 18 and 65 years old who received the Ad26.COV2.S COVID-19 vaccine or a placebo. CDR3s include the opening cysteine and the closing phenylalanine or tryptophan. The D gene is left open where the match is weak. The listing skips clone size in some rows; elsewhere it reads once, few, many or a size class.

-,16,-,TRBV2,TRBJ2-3,TGTGCCAGCAGTGAACTAGCGTCCTATAGCACAGATACGCAGTATTTT,CASSELASYSTDTQYF
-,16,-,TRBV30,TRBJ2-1,TGTGCCTGGAGTCCCCTGGGACGTTCCCAAGTTGAGGAGCAGTTCTTC,CAWSPLGRSQVEEQFF
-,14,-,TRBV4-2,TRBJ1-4,TGTGCCAGCAGCCAAGATGAGGGGAGTGAAAAACTGTTTTTT,CASSQDEGSEKLFF
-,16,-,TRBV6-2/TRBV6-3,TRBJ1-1,TGTGCCAGCAGTTACTCGAGTAGGCAGGGTTACACTGAAGCTTTCTTT,CASSYSSRQGYTEAFF
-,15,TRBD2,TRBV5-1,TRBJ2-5,TGCGCCAGCAGCTTGGAGGAGCGGGGGGGAGTCACCCAGTACTTC,CASSLEERGGVTQYF
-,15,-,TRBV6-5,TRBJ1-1,TGTGCCAGCAGTTACTATCGGGGGCGGAACACTGAAGCTTTCTTT,CASSYYRGRNTEAFF
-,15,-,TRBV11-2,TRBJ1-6,TGTGCCAGCAGCTTTAATGGGGGAGGTAATTCACCCCTCCACTTT,CASSFNGGGNSPLHF
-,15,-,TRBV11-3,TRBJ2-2,TGTGCCAGCAGCTTAGCCCGGGGAAACACCGGGGAGCTGTTTTTT,CASSLARGNTGELFF
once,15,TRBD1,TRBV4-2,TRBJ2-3,TGTGCCAGCAGCCACGGGACAGCCCACACAGATACGCAGTATTTT,CASSHGTAHTDTQYF
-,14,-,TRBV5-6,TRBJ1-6,TGTGCCAGCAGCACGGACAGCTATAATTCACCCCTCCACTTT,CASSTDSYNSPLHF
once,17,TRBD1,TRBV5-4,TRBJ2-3,TGTGCCAGCAGCTCCCAAGCCGGGACAGGGGGCAGAGATACGCAGTATTTT,CASSSQAGTGGRDTQYF
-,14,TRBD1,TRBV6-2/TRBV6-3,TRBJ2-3,TGTGCCAGCAGCCGTAATGACAGGGCGTATACGCAGTATTTT,CASSRNDRAYTQYF
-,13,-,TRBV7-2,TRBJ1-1,TGTGCCAGCACCCGAGGCGGGGGAACTGAAGCTTTCTTT,CASTRGGGTEAFF
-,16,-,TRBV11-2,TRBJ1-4,TGTGCCAGCAGCTTAGTACCCGGACGAATGGGGGAAAAACTGTTTTTT,CASSLVPGRMGEKLFF
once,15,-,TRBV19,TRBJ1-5,TGTGCCAGTAGTATTCTGTTGGGGAGCAATCAGCCCCAGCATTTT,CASSILLGSNQPQHF
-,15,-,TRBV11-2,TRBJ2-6,TGTGCCAGCAGCTCCGGGGGCTCTGGGGCCAACGTCCTGACTTTC,CASSSGGSGANVLTF
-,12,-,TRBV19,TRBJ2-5,TGTGCCAGTAGTAGAGCCCAAGAGACCCAGTACTTC,CASSRAQETQYF
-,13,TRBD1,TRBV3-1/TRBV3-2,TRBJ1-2,TGTGCCAGCAGCCCAGGGGGCCTCTATGGCTACACCTTC,CASSPGGLYGYTF
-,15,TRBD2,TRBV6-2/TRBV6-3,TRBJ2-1,TGTGCCAGCAGTCAGCCGGGACTAGTCAAAAATGAGCAGTTCTTC,CASSQPGLVKNEQFF
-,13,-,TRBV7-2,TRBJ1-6,TGTGCCAGCAGCCCCGGGGGGCGTTCACCCCTCCACTTT,CASSPGGRSPLHF
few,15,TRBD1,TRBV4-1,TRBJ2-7,TGCGCCAGCAGCCAAGTGGGACAGGGTATTACCGAGCAGTACTTC,CASSQVGQGITEQYF
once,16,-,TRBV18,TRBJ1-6,TGTGCCAGCTCACCACAGGAGAGCTCCTATAATTCACCCCTCCACTTT,CASSPQESSYNSPLHF
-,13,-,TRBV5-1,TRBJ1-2,TGCGCCAGCAGCTTCGGAGAAGGGTATGGCTACACCTTC,CASSFGEGYGYTF
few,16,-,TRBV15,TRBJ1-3,TGTGCCACCAGCAGAGATTATCGGGGATCGGGAAACACCATATATTTT,CATSRDYRGSGNTIYF
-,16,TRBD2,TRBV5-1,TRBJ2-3,TGCGCCAGTAGAGGACTAGCGGGGGCTAGCACAGATACGCAGTATTTT,CASRGLAGASTDTQYF
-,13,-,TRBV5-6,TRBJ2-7,TGTGCCAGCAGCTTTCAGGGTAACTACGAGCAGTACTTC,CASSFQGNYEQYF
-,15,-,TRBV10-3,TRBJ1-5,TGTGCCATCAGGGGGGGAGGGGAAATCAATCAGCCCCAGCATTTT,CAIRGGGEINQPQHF
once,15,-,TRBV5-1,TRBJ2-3,TGCGCCAGCAGCTTGGAGTGGGGAAGCACAGATACGCAGTATTTT,CASSLEWGSTDTQYF
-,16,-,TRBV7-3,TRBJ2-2,TGTGCCAGCAGCTTATATCCAGGGACCAACACCGGGGAGCTGTTTTTT,CASSLYPGTNTGELFF
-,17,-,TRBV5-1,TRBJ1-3,TGCGCCAGCAGAAACTCCCCAGGTTTTGAATCTGGAAACACCATATATTTT,CASRNSPGFESGNTIYF
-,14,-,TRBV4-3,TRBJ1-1,TGCGCCAGCAGCCAAGATCCGCATGGGACGGAAGCTTTCTTT,CASSQDPHGTEAFF
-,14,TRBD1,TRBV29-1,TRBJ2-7,TGCAGCGTTGGGACAGGGGGCGGTGCGGACGAGCAGTACTTC,CSVGTGGGADEQYF
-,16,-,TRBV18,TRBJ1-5,TGTGCCAGCTCACCAAATGCCCCGGGCAGCGGCCAGCCCCAGCATTTT,CASSPNAPGSGQPQHF
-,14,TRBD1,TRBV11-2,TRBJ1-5,TGTGCCAGCAGCCCTGACAGGGTCAATCAGCCCCAGCATTTT,CASSPDRVNQPQHF
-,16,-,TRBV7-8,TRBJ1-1,TGTGCCAGCAGCTGGGGGGCGGACTTCATGAACACTGAAGCTTTCTTT,CASSWGADFMNTEAFF
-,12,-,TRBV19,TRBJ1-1,TGTGCCAGTAACGGGTGGAACACTGAAGCTTTCTTT,CASNGWNTEAFF
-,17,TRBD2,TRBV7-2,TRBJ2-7,TGTGCCACCCGAACCGGGGGGGGGCCCGGTATTGCCTACGAGCAGTACTTC,CATRTGGGPGIAYEQYF
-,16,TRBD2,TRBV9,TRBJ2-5,TGTGCCAGCAGCGTAGTTAGCGGGGGGTTCCAAGAGACCCAGTACTTC,CASSVVSGGFQETQYF
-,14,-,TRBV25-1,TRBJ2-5,TGTGCCAGCAGTGATTTAGGGGACCAAGAGACCCAGTACTTC,CASSDLGDQETQYF
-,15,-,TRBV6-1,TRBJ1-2,TGTGCCAGCAGTGAAGCGCTTCGAACTAACTATGGCTACACCTTC,CASSEALRTNYGYTF
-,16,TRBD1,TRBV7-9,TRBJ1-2,TGTGCCAGCAGGCCCGGGACAGGGGGCGAAGGTTATGGCTACACCTTC,CASRPGTGGEGYGYTF
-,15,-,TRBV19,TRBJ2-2,TGTGCCAGTAGTATCGGTCCACAGAACACCGGGGAGCTGTTTTTT,CASSIGPQNTGELFF
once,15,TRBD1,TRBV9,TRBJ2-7,TGTGCCAGCAGCGTAGGGGGGACAGGTACCTACGAGCAGTACTTC,CASSVGGTGTYEQYF
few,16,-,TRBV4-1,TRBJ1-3,TGCGCCAGCAGCCAAGATAATAGGCCTCGAGGGAACACCATATATTTT,CASSQDNRPRGNTIYF
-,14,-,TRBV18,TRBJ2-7,TGTGCCAGCTCACCAGCACACACCTCCTACGAGCAGTACTTC,CASSPAHTSYEQYF
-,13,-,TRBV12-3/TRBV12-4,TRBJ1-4,TGTGCCAGCAGTTTACAGGCACGGAGAAAACTGTTTTTT,CASSLQARRKLFF
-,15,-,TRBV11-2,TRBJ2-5,TGTGCCAGCAGCTTACTACGGGGGTTCCAAGAGACCCAGTACTTC,CASSLLRGFQETQYF
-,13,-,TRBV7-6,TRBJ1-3,TGTGCCAGCAGCTTAGTAGGGGGAAACACCATATATTTT,CASSLVGGNTIYF
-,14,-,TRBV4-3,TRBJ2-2,TGCGCCAGCAGCCGATCACGGAACACCGGGGAGCTGTTTTTT,CASSRSRNTGELFF
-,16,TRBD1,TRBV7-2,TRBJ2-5,TGTGCCAGCAGCTACACCGGGACAGGGGGTCACGAGACCCAGTACTTC,CASSYTGTGGHETQYF
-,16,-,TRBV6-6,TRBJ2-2,TGTGCCAGCAGTTACTCAACAGGAGCGAACACCGGGGAGCTGTTTTTT,CASSYSTGANTGELFF